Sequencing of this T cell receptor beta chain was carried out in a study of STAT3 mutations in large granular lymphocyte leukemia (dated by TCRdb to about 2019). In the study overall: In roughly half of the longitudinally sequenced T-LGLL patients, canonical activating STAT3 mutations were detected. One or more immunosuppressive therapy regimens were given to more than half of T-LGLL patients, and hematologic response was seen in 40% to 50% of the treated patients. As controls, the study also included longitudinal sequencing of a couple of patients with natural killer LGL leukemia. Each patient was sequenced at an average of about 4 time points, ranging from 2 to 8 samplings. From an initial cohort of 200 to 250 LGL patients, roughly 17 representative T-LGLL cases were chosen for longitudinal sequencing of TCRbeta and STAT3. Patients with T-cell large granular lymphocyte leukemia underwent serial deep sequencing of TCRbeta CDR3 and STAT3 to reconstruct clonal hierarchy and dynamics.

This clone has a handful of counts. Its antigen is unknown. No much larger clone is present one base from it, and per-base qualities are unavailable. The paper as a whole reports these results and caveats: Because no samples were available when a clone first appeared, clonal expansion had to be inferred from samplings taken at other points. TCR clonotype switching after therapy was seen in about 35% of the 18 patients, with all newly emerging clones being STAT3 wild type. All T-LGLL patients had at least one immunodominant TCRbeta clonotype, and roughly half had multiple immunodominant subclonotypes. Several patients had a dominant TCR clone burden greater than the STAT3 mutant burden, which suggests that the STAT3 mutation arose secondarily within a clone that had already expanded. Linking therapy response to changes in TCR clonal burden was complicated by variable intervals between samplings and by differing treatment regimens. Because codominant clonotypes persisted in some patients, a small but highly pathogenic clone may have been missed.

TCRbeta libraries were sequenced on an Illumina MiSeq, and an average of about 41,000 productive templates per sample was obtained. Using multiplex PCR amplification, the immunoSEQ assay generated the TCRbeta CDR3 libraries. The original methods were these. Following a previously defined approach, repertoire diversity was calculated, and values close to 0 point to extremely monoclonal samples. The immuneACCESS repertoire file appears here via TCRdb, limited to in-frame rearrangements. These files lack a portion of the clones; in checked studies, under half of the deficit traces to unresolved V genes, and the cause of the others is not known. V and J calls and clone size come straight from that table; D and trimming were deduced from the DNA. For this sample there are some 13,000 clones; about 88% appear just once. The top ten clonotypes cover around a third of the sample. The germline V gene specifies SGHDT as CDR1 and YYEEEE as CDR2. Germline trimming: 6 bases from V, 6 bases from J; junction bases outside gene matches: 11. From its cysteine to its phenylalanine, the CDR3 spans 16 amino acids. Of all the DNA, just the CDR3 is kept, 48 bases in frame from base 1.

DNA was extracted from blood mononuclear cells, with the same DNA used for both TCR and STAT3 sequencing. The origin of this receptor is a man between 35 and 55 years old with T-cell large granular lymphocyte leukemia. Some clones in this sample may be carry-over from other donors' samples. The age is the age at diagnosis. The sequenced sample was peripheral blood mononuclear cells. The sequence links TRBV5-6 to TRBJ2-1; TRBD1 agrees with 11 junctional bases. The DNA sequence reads TGTGCCAGCAACCCCCTGGGGGACAGGGGGGCCAATGAGCAGTTCTTC. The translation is CASNPLGDRGANEQFF.